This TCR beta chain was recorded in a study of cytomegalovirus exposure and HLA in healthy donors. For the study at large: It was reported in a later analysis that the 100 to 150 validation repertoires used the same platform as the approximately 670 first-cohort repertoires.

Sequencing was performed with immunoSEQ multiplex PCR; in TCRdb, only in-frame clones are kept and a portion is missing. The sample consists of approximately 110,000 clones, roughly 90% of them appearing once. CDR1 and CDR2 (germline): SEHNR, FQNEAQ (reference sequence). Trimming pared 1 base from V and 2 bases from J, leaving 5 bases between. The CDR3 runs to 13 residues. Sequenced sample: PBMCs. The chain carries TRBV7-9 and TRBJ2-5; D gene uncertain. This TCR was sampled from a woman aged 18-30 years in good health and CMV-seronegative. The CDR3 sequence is CASSLELQETQYF. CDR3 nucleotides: TGTGCCAGCAGCTTAGAACTACAAGAGACCCAGTACTTC.